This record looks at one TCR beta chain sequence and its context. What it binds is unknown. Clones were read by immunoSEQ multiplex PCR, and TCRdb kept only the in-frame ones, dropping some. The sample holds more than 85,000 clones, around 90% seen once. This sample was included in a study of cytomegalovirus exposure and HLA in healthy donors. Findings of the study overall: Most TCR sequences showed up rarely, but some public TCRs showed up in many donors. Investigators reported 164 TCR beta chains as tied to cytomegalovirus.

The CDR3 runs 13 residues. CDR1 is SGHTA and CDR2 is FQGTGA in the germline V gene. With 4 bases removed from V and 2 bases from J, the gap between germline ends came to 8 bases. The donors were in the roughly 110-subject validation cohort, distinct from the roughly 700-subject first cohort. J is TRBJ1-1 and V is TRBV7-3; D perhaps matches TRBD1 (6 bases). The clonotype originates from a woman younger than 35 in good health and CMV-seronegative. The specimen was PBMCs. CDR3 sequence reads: CASSSGANTEAFF. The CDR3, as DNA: TGTGCCAGCAGCTCAGGGGCAAACACTGAAGCTTTCTTT. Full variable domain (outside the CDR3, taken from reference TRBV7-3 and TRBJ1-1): GAGVSQTPSNKVTEKGKYVELRCDPISGHTALYWYRQSLGQGPEFLIYFQGTGAADDSGLPNDRFFAVRPEGSVSTLKIQRTERGDSAVYLCASSSGANTEAFFGQGTRLTVV.